These 2 T cell receptor beta chains originate from one sample sequenced in a study of OX40 agonist ivuxolimab in advanced cancers. Using immunoSEQ multiplex PCR, the repertoire was profiled, and TCRdb retains in-frame clones only, with some absent. This sample has 25,000 to 35,000 clones, with 70% to 85% found just once. Specimen: CD4+ or CD8+ T cells sorted from blood, collected in a trial of the OX40 agonist ivuxolimab. Every receptor here comes from an adult with an advanced solid tumor such as melanoma, head and neck, liver or kidney cancer.

V and J are TRBV9 and TRBJ2-7; 9 nucleotides match TRBD2. CDR3 size: 14 residues. Trimming cost V 3 bases and J 2 bases; bases outside gene matches: 3. Looked up from germline, CDR1 is SGDLS and CDR2 is YYNGEE. The CDR3 DNA is TGTGCCAGCAGCGCCGCGGGGGGGGCCTACGAGCAGTACTTC. Its translation: CASSAAGGAYEQYF. Full variable domain (missing parts from reference TRBV9 and TRBJ2-7): DSGVTQTPKHLITATGQRVTLRCSPRSGDLSVYWYQQSLDQGLQFLIQYYNGEERAKGNILERFSAQQFPDLHSELNLSSLELGDSALYFCASSAAGGAYEQYFGPGTRLTVT.

CDR3 protein: CASSLGGGATDTQYF. In DNA form, the CDR3 reads TGTGCCAGCAGCTTAGGCGGGGGGGCGACAGATACGCAGTATTTT. The chain is built from TRBV13 and TRBJ2-3, with 8 bases aligning to TRBD2. In germline, CDR1 is PRHDT, CDR2 FYEKMQ (reference sequence). This CDR3 region has 15 residues. After removal of 0 bases from V and 3 bases from J, the junction contained 2 bases not matched to a gene.